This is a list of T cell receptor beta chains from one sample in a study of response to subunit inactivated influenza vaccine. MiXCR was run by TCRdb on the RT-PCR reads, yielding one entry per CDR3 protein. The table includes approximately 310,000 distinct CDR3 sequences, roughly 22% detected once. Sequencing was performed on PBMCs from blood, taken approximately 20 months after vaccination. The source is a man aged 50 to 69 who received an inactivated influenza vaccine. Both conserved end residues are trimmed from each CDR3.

CDR3: SGAYSYEQY
J: TRBJ2-7
V: TRBV20-1

CDR3: ASSLGGGAGGYT
J: TRBJ1-2
V: TRBV12-3/TRBV12-4

CDR3: ASSRGLAGGRDEQF
J: TRBJ2-1
V: TRBV4-3

CDR3: ASNPSSGRYEQF
J: TRBJ2-1
V: TRBV25-1

CDR3: ASSGNYSYT
J: TRBJ1-2
V: TRBV6-2/TRBV6-3

CDR3: SVEFLGGTYNEQF
J: TRBJ2-1
V: TRBV29-1

CDR3: ASSQSTGGTQY
J: TRBJ2-5
V: TRBV6-2/TRBV6-3

CDR3: ASSSWAQENTEAF
J: TRBJ1-1
V: TRBV7-2

CDR3: ASSFEGARNEQF
J: TRBJ2-1
V: TRBV12-3/TRBV12-4

CDR3: ASSASYAGEQF
J: TRBJ2-1
V: TRBV5-1

CDR3: SAGEQGEYEQY
J: TRBJ2-7
V: TRBV29-1

CDR3: ASRGWIRDRGKNTEAF
J: TRBJ1-1
V: TRBV12-3/TRBV12-4

CDR3: SAWTGDQPQH
J: TRBJ1-5
V: TRBV20-1

CDR3: ASTVSPHSIYGYT
J: TRBJ1-2
V: TRBV11-2

CDR3: ASSPKAGGYFTDTQY
J: TRBJ2-3
V: TRBV4-1

CDR3: ASSHGQRSTNEKLF
J: TRBJ1-4
V: TRBV5-1

CDR3: ASSPGGGGNEKLF
J: TRBJ1-4
V: TRBV12-3/TRBV12-4

CDR3: ASRQGFNTEAF
J: TRBJ1-1
V: TRBV12-3/TRBV12-4

CDR3: SVSGSSLYEQY
J: TRBJ2-7
V: TRBV29-1